This T cell receptor (beta chain) was obtained from a study of Tregs in tolerant kidney transplant recipients (dated by TCRdb to about 2019). Turning to the overall study: The transplants used related donors with nonmyeloablative bone marrow transplantation, and mixed chimerism in the human trials was transient. Before combined kidney and bone marrow transplantation, this study identified donor-specific regulatory T cells using TCRbeta sequencing and then followed those same cells after transplant.

For TCRbeta CDR3 sequencing, genomic DNA was extracted from sorted cells using the QIAGEN DNeasy Blood and Tissue Kit. Through immunoSEQ, high-throughput TCRbeta CDR3 sequencing was done commercially, including PCR amplification with internal controls and bias correction. From the authors' description of their analysis: Unique productive TCRbeta sequences were defined by CDR3 nucleotide sequence where primers matched, otherwise by CDR3 amino acid sequence with Vbeta and Jbeta genes. As a correction for sorting error, sequences shared between sorted populations at a frequency ratio of 2:1 or less were discarded, and the remaining shared sequences were assigned to the higher population. A sequence counted as donor-reactive if, in CFSE-low cells, the sequence had a frequency of at least 0.01% and was expanded at least 5-fold compared with unstimulated cells. Repertoire divergence was quantified by Jensen-Shannon divergence calculated from the top 100 TCRbeta sequences ranked by frequency. For samples with multiple sequencing runs, sorting error was corrected in each run separately before the runs were combined. TCRdb stores this immuneACCESS table with in-frame sequences only. Part of the clones is absent; in the studies checked, under half of the shortfall reflects unresolved V genes, and no reason is known for the rest. V and J calls and clone size are those listed in that table; D and trimming were worked out from the DNA. For this sample there are about 94,000 clones; under 95% appear just once. 0.35% to 0.55% of the sample lies in the top ten.

The sample's time point label, in plain terms: blood sample drawn before combined kidney and bone marrow transplant. Thawed PBMCs were FACS-sorted into unstimulated Tregs (CD4+CD25+CD127-), CD4+ non-Tregs (CD4+CD25-), CD4 cells and CD8 cells. The patients were a few recipients of combined kidney and bone marrow transplants from the ITN036ST trial, and samples were available only for these trial subjects. Healthy control blood was separated into PBMCs by Ficoll density gradient and cryopreserved, and patient PBMCs were collected both before and after transplant. General findings and caveats noted by the study authors: In tolerant patients, the expansion of donor-specific Tregs was greater than global Treg expansion, suggesting that the expansion was antigen-driven rather than nonspecific. Expanding Tregs with activated donor B cells appeared to identify the most biologically relevant and donor-specific TCRbeta repertoire. For some patients the PCR primers changed over time, which made it impossible to compare the samples from those patients at the nucleotide level. The study was constrained by small patient numbers, and validation of the findings is required in larger populations and under other immunosuppression protocols. Although technical replication error seemed to be minimal, the question of biological reproducibility was not addressed directly.

In the germline V gene, CDR1 corresponds to SGHTA and CDR2 to FQGNSA. There are 15 amino acids in the CDR3, from cysteine to phenylalanine inclusive. The sequence is cut down to CDR3 DNA, 45 bases in frame from base 1. The V end loses 2 bases and the J end loses 4 bases, and a stretch of 14 bases separates them. About this clone: Its antigen remains undetermined. Qualities for individual bases were not recorded, and no much larger clone is one base off.

The sample was CD4+ T cells from blood, taken before the transplant. The TCR originated in a human donor who received a combined kidney and bone marrow transplant. The chain couples TRBV7-2 to TRBJ1-1; no D gene can be assigned with confidence. The CDR3 loop reads CASSLIRLGGTEAFF. Read as DNA, the sequence is TGTGCCAGCAGCTTAATTAGACTGGGAGGCACTGAAGCTTTCTTT.